The 15 T cell receptor beta chains below all came from one sample that was sequenced in a study of T-cell reconstitution after alpha-beta-depleted transplantation in children. Researchers prepared the TCRbeta library using unique molecular identifiers, the study reports. TCRdb fed the PCR reads into MiXCR, producing one record per CDR3 protein. The sample contains 200,000 to 250,000 distinct CDR3 sequences, roughly 8.3% of which appear only once. The sample consisted of PBMCs, mostly from graft donor cells, taken 360 days after TCRalphabeta/CD19-depleted stem cell transplant. The receptor source for this set is a male patient aged 2 to 9 who had a stem cell transplant for acute myeloid leukemia, so the T cells may come from the graft donor.

The rearrangement links TRBV14 to TRBJ2-6, with D perhaps TRBD1 or TRBD2 (5 bases each). Germline V lookup: CDR1 SGHDN, CDR2 FVKESK. This CDR3 comprises 18 residues. The germline V and J ends were trimmed by 4 bases and 2 bases, with 18 bases remaining between them. CDR3 amino acids: CASSPRGTLSPGANVLTF. CDR3 coding DNA: TGTGCCAGCAGCCCCCGGGGCACTCTAAGCCCTGGGGCCAACGTCCTGACTTTC. Looking up the rest from reference TRBV14 and TRBJ2-6 gives the full variable domain: EAGVTQFPSHSVIEKGQTVTLRCDPISGHDNLYWYRRVMGKEIKFLLHFVKESKQDESGMPNNRFLAERTGGTYSTLKVQPAELEDSGVYFCASSPRGTLSPGANVLTFGAGSRLTVL.

A few counts support this clonotype. V is TRBV12-3 or TRBV12-4 and J is TRBJ2-7, with 8 bases lining up with TRBD2. This CDR3 has 13 residues. V was clipped by 6 bases and J by 6 bases; unmatched bases: 7. In DNA, the CDR3 is TGTGCCAGCAGCTACCTCCGGGGGGGCGAGCAGTACGTC. It codes for CASSYLRGGEQYV.

In this sample, this clonotype turned up a few times. This chain joins TRBV5-5 and TRBJ2-1, with D uncertain. V shed 3 bases and J shed 4 bases, with 11 bases lying between them. The CDR3 has 14 residues. Germline CDR1 and CDR2: SGHKS and YYEKEE (reference sequence). CDR3 loop: CASSSAPLYNEQFF. Written as DNA, the CDR3 is TGTGCCAGCAGCTCCGCTCCACTTTACAATGAGCAGTTCTTC.

V usage is TRBV11-2 and J usage is TRBJ2-3, with TRBD2 matching 11 bases. Unmatched junction bases numbered 21, after V lost 5 bases and J lost 11 bases. The CDR3 contains 18 residues. Germline lookup yields CDR1 SGHAT and CDR2 FQNNGV. The CDR3 region is CASSHFRISGRDFREQYF. The CDR3 nucleotides are TGTGCCAGCAGCCACTTTAGAATTAGCGGGAGGGACTTCCGGGAGCAGTATTTT.

At least ten counts were recorded for this clonotype. The chain combines TRBV20-1 with TRBJ2-2; D perhaps matches TRBD1 (5 bases). V lost 0 bases and J lost 6, with 23 bases in between. The CDR3 is 18 residues long. Germline values: CDR1 DFQATT, CDR2 SNEGSKA (reference sequence). Written as DNA, the CDR3 is TGCAGTGCTAGAGATCAAAGGAGTTGGTGGGGCAGTCCCGGGGAGCTGTTTTTT. This codes for CSARDQRSWWGSPGELFF.

This clonotype was found many times. V gene TRBV12-3 or TRBV12-4 combines with J gene TRBJ2-7, with 11 nucleotides matching TRBD2. Trimming took 6 bases from V and 5 from J; bases not matched to a gene: 9. The CDR3 runs to 15 residues. In nucleotides, the CDR3 is TGTGCCAGCAGCCTCACTAGCGGGAGTATCCACGAGCAGTACTTC. Amino acid sequence: CASSLTSGSIHEQYF.

The rearrangement uses TRBV20-1 and TRBJ2-1, with 7 bases aligning to TRBD1. J was trimmed by 10 bases and V by 4 bases; bases with no gene match: 16. Germline V gene sequence: CDR1 DFQATT, CDR2 SNEGSKA (reference sequence). The CDR3 is 15 amino acids. In nucleotides, the CDR3 is TGCAGTGCTAAGTTGACAGGGACGGATTCGTTCGAGCAGTTCTTC. Translating it yields CSAKLTGTDSFEQFF.

The sample holds a few counts of this clonotype. V usage is TRBV7-2 and J usage is TRBJ2-3; the D gene is possibly TRBD1 (6 bases). Germline CDR1 is SGHTA and CDR2 is FQGNSA. This CDR3 is 15 amino acids long. Trimming took 1 base from V and 4 from J, leaving 12 bases between them. CDR3 in amino acids: CASSLVVTGSDTQYF. CDR3 in DNA: TGTGCCAGCAGCTTAGTCGTGACAGGATCAGATACGCAGTATTTT.

The DNA of the CDR3 is TGTGCCAGCAATGGAGGACAGGGGACCTCGGTACGAGTTTACGAGCAGTACGTC. Protein sequence: CASNGGQGTSVRVYEQYV. This rearrangement joins TRBV28 to TRBJ2-7, with 9 bases identical to TRBD1. The germline V gene has CDR1 MDHEN and CDR2 SYDVKM. After removal of 7 bases from V and 4 bases from J, the junction contained 20 bases not matched to a gene. CDR3 size: 18 residues.

About this clonotype: This could be a read error, since a much larger clone is one nucleotide away. The chain recombines TRBV6-1 with TRBJ1-6; possibly TRBD1 for D (6 bases). The germline V gene has CDR1 MNHNS and CDR2 SASEGT. The CDR3 covers 16 residues. V shed 2 bases and J shed 0 bases, with 8 bases lying between them. The CDR3 DNA follows: TGTGCCAGCAGTGAACGGGGGCGCTCCTATAATTCACCCCTCCACTTT. Translated, it gives CASSERGRSYNSPLHF.

This clonotype was counted at least ten times. The CDR3 DNA reads as TGTGCCAGCAGTTTTGGCCAGGGAGGTAAAGAGACCCAGTACTTC. Translated: CASSFGQGGKETQYF. The chain combines TRBV12-3 or TRBV12-4 with TRBJ2-5, with a tentative D call TRBD2 (6 bases). Trimming removed 3 bases at V and 3 bases at J, with 14 bases between. The CDR3 is 15 residues long.

This clonotype was observed a handful of times. The chain is built from TRBV29-1 and TRBJ2-2, with 8 bases identical to TRBD2. Germline-derived CDR1 and CDR2 are SQVTM and ANQGSEA. This CDR3 comprises 15 residues. The V gene end was trimmed by 7 bases and the J gene end by 2 bases; junction bases not matched to a gene: 9. The CDR3 protein is CSASMAGGNTGELFF. The CDR3 bases are TGCAGCGCGTCCATGGCGGGAGGTAACACCGGGGAGCTGTTTTTT.

The genes are TRBV10-3 and TRBJ2-7; D is possibly TRBD2 (5 bases). The CDR3 length is 15 residues. Germline CDR1 reads ENHRY; CDR2 reads SYGVKD. Deletions cut 3 bases from V and 0 bases from J, with 12 bases between. The CDR3 spells CAISDVPGSSYEQYF. DNA of the CDR3: TGTGCCATCAGTGACGTCCCGGGGAGCTCCTACGAGCAGTACTTC.

This rearrangement joins TRBV20-1 to TRBJ1-1; D gene unclear. The CDR3 runs 15 residues. The V and J ends lost 3 bases and 6 bases respectively, with 20 bases between them. Germline V CDR1 and CDR2: DFQATT, SNEGSKA (reference sequence). This CDR3 reads CSARRSDIARAEAFF. The CDR3 DNA reads as TGCAGTGCTAGGCGGAGCGATATCGCGCGGGCTGAAGCTTTCTTT.

This clonotype was observed a few times. The gene calls are TRBV4-1 and TRBJ1-1; 7 nucleotides line up with TRBD1. Germline V lookup: CDR1 MGHRA, CDR2 YSYEKL. V lost 2 bases to trimming and J lost 0 bases; unmatched junction nucleotides: 6. The CDR3 sequence is 16 residues long. The CDR3 coding sequence is TGCGCCAGCAGCCAAAAAGGCGGGACAGTGAACACTGAAGCTTTCTTT. Amino acid sequence: CASSQKGGTVNTEAFF.